This T cell receptor (beta chain) was profiled in a study of T cells in narcolepsy. Looking at the study overall: Enrolled donors included narcolepsy type 1 or type 2 patients and healthy controls.

This clone was recorded a few times. Its specificity is unknown. The method was immunoSEQ multiplex PCR; TCRdb's version includes in-frame clones alone and lacks a portion of them. The table includes tens of thousands of clones, approximately 80% detected once. Study results and caveats: Reportedly, autoreactive clonotypes were serially detected in patients' blood but not controls'. Autoreactive HCRT-specific and TRIB2-specific clonotypes were marked in same-patient CSF-versus-blood CD4+ comparisons.

Germline V CDR1 and CDR2: MDHEN, SYDVKM. Losses at the gene ends were 7 bases for V and 13 bases for J; bases not matched to a gene: 8. The CDR3 is 11 residues long. The specimen sequenced was CD45RA- memory CD4+ T cells from PBMCs. The chain couples TRBV28 to TRBJ1-2; TRBD1 aligns across 8 bases. The TCR originated in a human donor with narcolepsy. The CDR3 nucleotides are TGTGCCAGCACCCAGACAGGGGCCGGCACCTTC. Translated: CASTQTGAGTF.